The 28 T cell receptor beta chains reported below all come from one sample, sequenced in a study of blood T cell repertoires in COVID-19. Data came from immunoSEQ multiplex PCR; TCRdb stores just in-frame clones and leaves some out. The table has about 210,000 clones, around 82% seen once; the top ten hold 4.3%. Sample: PBMCs or T cells enriched from blood (not recorded which). These receptor sequences come from a man aged 25 to 45 with acute COVID-19.

The chain employs TRBV18 and TRBJ2-3; D is uncertain. Trimming pared 6 bases from V and 1 base from J, leaving 14 bases between. This CDR3 has 15 amino acids. Germline lookup yields CDR1 KGHSH and CDR2 LQKENI. The CDR3 coding sequence is TGTGCCAGCTCTCCTACGGCCCAGGGCACAGATACGCAGTATTTT. Amino acid sequence: CASSPTAQGTDTQYF. The full variable domain, its missing parts supplied by reference TRBV18 and TRBJ2-3, is NAGVMQNPRHLVRRRGQEARLRCSPMKGHSHVYWYRQLPEEGLKFMVYLQKENIIDESGMPKERFSAEFPKEGPSILRIQQVVRGDSAAYFCASSPTAQGTDTQYFGPGTRLTVL.

The rearrangement links TRBV27 to TRBJ1-1; the match to TRBD1 covers 9 bases. Looked up from germline, CDR1 is MNHEY and CDR2 is SMNVEV (reference sequence). V shed 0 bases and J 7 bases; nucleotides not matched to a gene: 3. The CDR3 runs 14 residues. The CDR3 here is CASSLSTGQGEAFF. The CDR3 DNA reads as TGTGCCAGCAGTTTATCAACGGGACAGGGTGAAGCTTTCTTT.

The chain has TRBV5-1 and TRBJ2-1; 15 bases map to TRBD2. CDR3 length: 15 amino acids. With 2 bases clipped from V and 8 bases from J, the junction kept 2 bases outside the gene matches. CDR1 is SGHRS, CDR2 YFSETQ, per germline. Here the CDR3 reads CASSFGLAGGHEQFF. DNA of the CDR3: TGCGCCAGCAGCTTTGGACTAGCGGGGGGGCATGAGCAGTTCTTC.

This clone was observed many times. This chain uses TRBV28 with TRBJ1-6, with D unclear. V lost 3 bases and J 14 bases, leaving 17 bases between the germline ends. Germline V lookup: CDR1 MDHEN, CDR2 SYDVKM. The CDR3 has 14 residues. CDR3 loop: CASSFSGPRKTLHF. Written as DNA, the CDR3 is TGTGCCAGCAGTTTTAGCGGCCCTAGGAAGACCCTCCACTTT.

This CDR3 reads CASSPSRLADTQYF. CDR3 nucleotide sequence: TGTGCCAGCAGCCCATCCAGACTAGCAGATACGCAGTATTTT. The chain combines TRBV7-3 with TRBJ2-3, with D tentatively TRBD2 (6 bases). The germline CDR1 and CDR2 sequences are SGHTA and FQGTGA. The length of the CDR3 is 14 residues. V lost 5 bases to trimming and J lost 4 bases, with 13 bases between them.

The chain carries TRBV19 and TRBJ1-1; D not certain. The germline gives CDR1 LNHDA, CDR2 SQIVND (reference sequence). The CDR3 loop spans 13 amino acids. V was trimmed by 7 bases and J by 2 bases, leaving 11 bases between them. The chain's CDR3 is CASTLGVNTEAFF. In DNA form, the CDR3 reads TGTGCCAGTACCCTGGGAGTTAACACTGAAGCTTTCTTT.

This clone was counted a few times. V gene TRBV6-5 combines with J gene TRBJ1-6; D ambiguous. Germline V gene sequence: CDR1 MNHEY, CDR2 SVGAGI. The CDR3 has 13 residues. The germline V and J ends were trimmed by 6 bases and 8 bases, with 11 bases remaining between them. The CDR3 coding sequence is TGTGCCAGCAGAGCCTACCAGGATTCACCCCTCCACTTT. Encoded protein: CASRAYQDSPLHF.

This chain joins TRBV12-3 or TRBV12-4 and TRBJ1-1; unclear D gene. The CDR3 consists of 11 residues. Trimming took 5 bases from V and 4 from J, leaving 5 bases between them. CDR3 DNA sequence: TGTGCCAGCAGTCCTTCCACTGAAGCTTTCTTT. It encodes CASSPSTEAFF.

Ten or more counts support this clone. The chain combines TRBV18 with TRBJ2-2; 14 nucleotides align to TRBD2. Per germline, CDR1 KGHSH and CDR2 LQKENI. The CDR3 runs to 20 residues. After removal of 3 bases from V and 5 bases from J, the junction contained 14 bases not matched to a gene. CDR3 loop: CASSPLPQGTSGGRTGELFF. The CDR3 coding sequence is TGTGCCAGCTCACCCCTCCCCCAAGGGACTAGCGGGGGACGGACCGGGGAGCTGTTTTTT.

A single count supports this clone. The chain links TRBV9 to TRBJ2-7, with 7 bases fitting TRBD1. V shed 2 bases, J shed 5 bases, and the junction held 7 bases outside the gene matches. This CDR3 region has 14 residues. Germline V gives CDR1 SGDLS, CDR2 YYNGEE. The CDR3 loop reads CASSVDRANNEQYF. CDR3 nucleotides: TGTGCCAGCAGCGTCGACAGGGCGAACAACGAGCAGTACTTC.

This chain joins TRBV18 and TRBJ2-5, with 9 bases aligning to TRBD1. Germline V lookup: CDR1 KGHSH, CDR2 LQKENI. CDR3 length: 15 amino acids. The trim removed 2 bases at V and 1 base at J, leaving 2 bases unmatched. The CDR3 nucleotides are TGTGCCAGCTCACCAAACAGGGGGCCCCAAGAGACCCAGTACTTC. Protein sequence: CASSPNRGPQETQYF.

The chain employs TRBV4-1 and TRBJ2-7, with 10 bases matching TRBD2. The J segment lost 7 bases and the V segment lost 0 bases, leaving 9 bases of the junction unmatched. Per the germline V gene, CDR1 is MGHRA and CDR2 is YSYEKL. This CDR3 contains 16 residues. The CDR3 region is CASSQDIGAGGLEQYF. In nucleotides, the CDR3 is TGCGCCAGCAGCCAAGATATCGGAGCGGGGGGGCTGGAGCAGTACTTC.

Comment on this clone: The sample has other DNA sequences that encode this CDR3 too. The chain is built from TRBV27 and TRBJ2-7; D may be TRBD2 (5 bases). CDR3 length: 13 amino acids. V lost 3 bases to trimming and J lost 2 bases, with 8 bases between them. CDR1 MNHEY and CDR2 SMNVEV come from the germline V gene (reference sequence). This CDR3 is CASSLAGTYEQYF. The CDR3 nucleotides read TGTGCCAGCAGTTTGGCGGGTACCTACGAGCAGTACTTC.

V and J are TRBV28 and TRBJ1-5; 7 bases are a match to TRBD1. CDR1 and CDR2 (germline): MDHEN, SYDVKM. Trimming cost V 6 bases and J 4 bases; bases outside gene matches: 12. The CDR3 is made up of 16 amino acids. The CDR3 DNA reads TGTGCCAGCAGCAAAGTAGACAGGGCAGGGAATCAGCCCCAGCATTTT. Amino acid sequence: CASSKVDRAGNQPQHF.

The V gene is TRBV27, the J gene TRBJ1-5; D is uncertain. CDR1 and CDR2 from the germline V gene are MNHEY and SMNVEV (reference sequence). The CDR3 totals 13 residues. Trimming removed 3 bases at V and 5 bases at J, with 8 bases between. The CDR3: CASSFGRDQPQHF. CDR3 in DNA: TGTGCCAGCAGTTTTGGGAGGGATCAGCCCCAGCATTTT.

The rearrangement uses TRBV7-9 and TRBJ2-1, with a tentative D call TRBD1 (6 bases). Between the trimmed V and J ends, which lost 5 bases and 3 bases, there was a span of 14 bases. The CDR3 loop spans 15 amino acids. Germline V gene sequence: CDR1 SEHNR, CDR2 FQNEAQ (reference sequence). CDR3 DNA: TGTGCCAGCAGCCCGGACAGCTTTGGCTACAATGAGCAGTTCTTC. Protein product: CASSPDSFGYNEQFF.

The chain links TRBV5-1 to TRBJ1-2; D gene unclear. CDR3 length: 14 amino acids. Per germline, CDR1 SGHRS and CDR2 YFSETQ. Trimming removed 0 bases from V and 6 bases from J, with 12 bases in between. The DNA for the CDR3 is TGCGCCAGCAGCTTGGATACGGGAAGAAATGGCTACACCTTC. It specifies CASSLDTGRNGYTF.

The chain is built from TRBV19 and TRBJ1-4; TRBD1 aligns across 10 bases. The CDR3 covers 17 residues. The ends lost 2 bases at V and 7 bases at J; junction bases unmatched: 10. Germline V gives CDR1 LNHDA, CDR2 SQIVND (reference sequence). CDR3 coding DNA: TGTGCCAGTAGTATATCTAGTTTCGGGACAGGGGTTGAAAAACTGTTTTTT. Translating it yields CASSISSFGTGVEKLFF.

V and J are TRBV11-2 and TRBJ1-4; D is possibly TRBD1 (5 bases). The V and J ends lost 0 bases and 8 bases respectively, with 16 bases between them. This CDR3 region has 16 residues. The germline CDR1 and CDR2 sequences are SGHAT and FQNNGV. Here the CDR3 reads CASSLEVVFRGEKLFF. The CDR3 region has the DNA TGTGCCAGCAGCTTAGAAGTTGTTTTTCGGGGGGAAAAACTGTTTTTT.

The chain uses TRBV29-1 and TRBJ2-2; 7 bases match TRBD2. Germline CDR1 and CDR2: SQVTM and ANQGSEA. The V segment lost 3 bases and the J segment 3 bases; nucleotides outside the gene matches: 4. The CDR3 has 14 amino acids. The CDR3 bases are TGCAGCGTTGATCCTAGCGGATACACCGGGGAGCTGTTTTTT. Protein: CSVDPSGYTGELFF.

The V and J genes are TRBV18 and TRBJ1-6; D uncertain. Germline lookup yields CDR1 KGHSH and CDR2 LQKENI. This CDR3 is 13 amino acids long. Between the trimmed V and J ends, which lost 2 bases and 9 bases, there was a span of 8 bases. CDR3 amino acids: CASSPETVSPLHF. In DNA, the CDR3 is TGTGCCAGCTCACCAGAAACAGTTTCACCCCTCCACTTT. The full variable domain, its missing parts supplied by reference TRBV18 and TRBJ1-6, is NAGVMQNPRHLVRRRGQEARLRCSPMKGHSHVYWYRQLPEEGLKFMVYLQKENIIDESGMPKERFSAEFPKEGPSILRIQQVVRGDSAAYFCASSPETVSPLHFGNGTRLTVT.

The chain uses TRBV7-3 and TRBJ1-2; D ambiguous. V lost 5 bases and J 6 bases, leaving 19 bases between the germline ends. The V gene's germline CDR1 is SGHTA and CDR2 FQGTGA. This CDR3 spans 15 amino acids. DNA for the CDR3: TGTGCCAGCAGCGATGGATGGGGAGTACGCGATGGCTACACCTTC. This gives the protein CASSDGWGVRDGYTF.

A note on this clone: One junction end disagrees with the germline gene, perhaps due to a read error. The rearrangement uses TRBV29-1 and TRBJ2-7; 7 bases are shared with TRBD1. The CDR3 has 12 residues. The germline gives CDR1 SQVTM, CDR2 ANQGSEA. In DNA form, the CDR3 reads TGCAGCGTTCTGAGACAGGGATACGGGCAGTACTTC. Translating gives CSVLRQGYGQYF.

This clone was observed a single time. The genes are TRBV10-3 and TRBJ1-6; TRBD1 might be the D (6 bases). CDR1 ENHRY and CDR2 SYGVKD come from the germline V gene. This CDR3 is 14 amino acids long. V was shortened by 6 bases and J by 3 bases, with 9 bases between the two germline ends. Here the CDR3 reads CAISSDSYNSPLHF. CDR3 DNA sequence: TGTGCCATCAGCTCGGACAGCTATAATTCACCCCTCCACTTT.

This clone was detected ten times or more. The chain has TRBV6-5 and TRBJ1-3, with 10 bases that match TRBD1. CDR1 and CDR2 (germline): MNHEY, SVGAGI. CDR3 length: 14 amino acids. J was trimmed by 6 bases and V by 8 bases; bases with no gene match: 7. CDR3 coding DNA: TGTGCCAGCCGCAAGACAGGGGGCGAAAACACCATATATTTT. Translated, it gives CASRKTGGENTIYF.

The V call is TRBV12-3 or TRBV12-4, the J call TRBJ2-5; 7 bases align to TRBD2. The V and J ends lost 5 bases and 5 bases, in that order; junction bases with no gene match: 5. This CDR3 has 13 amino acids. The CDR3 nucleotides read TGTGCCAGCAGTCCGGGACTAATGGAGACCCAGTACTTC. This gives the protein CASSPGLMETQYF.

V and J are TRBV27 and TRBJ1-2; TRBD1 agrees at 8 bases. The CDR3 spans 12 residues. Germline V gene sequence: CDR1 MNHEY, CDR2 SMNVEV (reference sequence). Trimming cost V 5 bases and J 8 bases; bases outside gene matches: 4. CDR3 sequence: CASSTQGGGYTF. CDR3 DNA sequence: TGTGCCAGCAGTACACAGGGGGGAGGCTACACCTTC.

The chain has TRBV7-2 and TRBJ2-4, with a possible D match to TRBD2 (6 bases). V was cut by 1 base and J by 10 bases, with 14 bases left in between. The germline CDR1 and CDR2 sequences are SGHTA and FQGNSA. The CDR3 contains 14 residues. CDR3 in amino acids: CASSLGISGGIQYF. CDR3 nucleotides: TGTGCCAGCAGCTTAGGGATCTCTGGGGGGATTCAGTACTTC.